This T cell receptor beta chain came from a study of persistence of HIV-infected CD4 T cells. This clone was observed a few times. Antigen specificity is unknown. The V and J ends lost 2 bases and 7 bases respectively, with 17 bases between them. CDR1 and CDR2 from the germline V gene are SNHLY and FYNNEI. The CDR3 consists of 15 residues. Stimulation used approximately 10 ug/mL lysate from CMV-infected fibroblasts. Memory cells lacking CD40L and CD69 with high CD45RO were sorted. The immunoSEQ assay was version 4, run in survey mode. Profiled with immunoSEQ multiplex PCR; TCRdb holds only in-frame clones, not every one. The sample has tens of thousands of clones; roughly 82% are singletons. The study's findings and limits: TCR oligoclonality correlated with proviral oligoclonality in the same sorted populations.

This rearrangement joins TRBV2 to TRBJ1-2; D uncertain. The sequencing here drew on CD4+ T cells sorted from PBMCs after roughly 18-hour stimulation, taken from a patient who received antiretroviral therapy. This clonotype was obtained from an adult man with HIV who was CMV-seropositive. The CDR3 bases are TGTGCCAGCAGTGAACGTCAGATCACACTAGCTGGCTACACCTTC. This gives the protein CASSERQITLAGYTF.